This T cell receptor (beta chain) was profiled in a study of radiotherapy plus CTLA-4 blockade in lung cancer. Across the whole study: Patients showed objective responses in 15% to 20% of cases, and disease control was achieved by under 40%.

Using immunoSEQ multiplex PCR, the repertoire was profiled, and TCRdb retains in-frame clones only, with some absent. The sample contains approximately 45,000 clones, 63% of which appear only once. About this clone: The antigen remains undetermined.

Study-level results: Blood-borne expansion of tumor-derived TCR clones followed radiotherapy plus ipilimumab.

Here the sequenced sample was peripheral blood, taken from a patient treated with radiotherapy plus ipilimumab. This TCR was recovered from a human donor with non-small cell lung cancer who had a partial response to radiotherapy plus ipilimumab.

The CDR3 DNA follows: TGTGCCAGTAGTATAGGAAGGGTAAGGGGGAACACTGAAGCTTTCTTT. This encodes CASSIGRVRGNTEAFF. This rearrangement joins TRBV19 to TRBJ1-1; D might be TRBD1 (5 bases). Trimming took 1 base from V and 1 from J, leaving 13 bases between them. Germline CDR1 LNHDA, CDR2 SQIVND (reference sequence). CDR3 length: 16 amino acids.